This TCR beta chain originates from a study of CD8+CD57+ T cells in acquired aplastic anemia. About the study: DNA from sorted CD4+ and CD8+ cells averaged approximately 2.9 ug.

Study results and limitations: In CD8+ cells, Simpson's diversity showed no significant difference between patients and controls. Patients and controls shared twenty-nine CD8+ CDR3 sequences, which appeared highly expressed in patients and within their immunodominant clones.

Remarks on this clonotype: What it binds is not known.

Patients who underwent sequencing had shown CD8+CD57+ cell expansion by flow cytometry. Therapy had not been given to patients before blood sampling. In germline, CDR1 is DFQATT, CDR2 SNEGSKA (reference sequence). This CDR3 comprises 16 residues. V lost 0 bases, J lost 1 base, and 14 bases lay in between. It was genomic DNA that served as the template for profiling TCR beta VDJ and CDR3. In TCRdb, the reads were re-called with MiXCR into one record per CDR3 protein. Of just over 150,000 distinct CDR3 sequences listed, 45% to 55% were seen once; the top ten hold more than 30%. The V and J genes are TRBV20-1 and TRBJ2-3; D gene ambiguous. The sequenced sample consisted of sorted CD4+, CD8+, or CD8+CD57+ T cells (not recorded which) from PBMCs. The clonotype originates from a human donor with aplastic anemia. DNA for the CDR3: TGCAGTGCTAGAGATTGGGGAAAGTCCCGCACAGATACGCAGTATTTT. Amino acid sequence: CSARDWGKSRTDTQYF.